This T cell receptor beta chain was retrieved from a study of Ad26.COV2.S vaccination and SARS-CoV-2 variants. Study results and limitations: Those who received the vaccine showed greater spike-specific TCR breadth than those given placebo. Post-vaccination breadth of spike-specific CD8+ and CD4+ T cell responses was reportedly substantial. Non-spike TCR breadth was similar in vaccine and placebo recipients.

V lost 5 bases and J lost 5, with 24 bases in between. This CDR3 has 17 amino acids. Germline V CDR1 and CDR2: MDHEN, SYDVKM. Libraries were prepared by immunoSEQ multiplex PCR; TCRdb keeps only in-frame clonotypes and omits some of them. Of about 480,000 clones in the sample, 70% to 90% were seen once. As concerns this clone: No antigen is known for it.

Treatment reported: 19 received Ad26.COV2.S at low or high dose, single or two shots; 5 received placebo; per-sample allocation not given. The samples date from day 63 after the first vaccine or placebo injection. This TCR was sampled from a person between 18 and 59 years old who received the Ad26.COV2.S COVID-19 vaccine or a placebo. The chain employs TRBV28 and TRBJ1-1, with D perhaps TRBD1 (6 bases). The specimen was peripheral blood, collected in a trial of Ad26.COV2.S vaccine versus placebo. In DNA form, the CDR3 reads TGTGCCAGCAGTGCCACCCGGTCGGGGGCAGGAGGTACTGAAGCTTTCTTT. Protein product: CASSATRSGAGGTEAFF.